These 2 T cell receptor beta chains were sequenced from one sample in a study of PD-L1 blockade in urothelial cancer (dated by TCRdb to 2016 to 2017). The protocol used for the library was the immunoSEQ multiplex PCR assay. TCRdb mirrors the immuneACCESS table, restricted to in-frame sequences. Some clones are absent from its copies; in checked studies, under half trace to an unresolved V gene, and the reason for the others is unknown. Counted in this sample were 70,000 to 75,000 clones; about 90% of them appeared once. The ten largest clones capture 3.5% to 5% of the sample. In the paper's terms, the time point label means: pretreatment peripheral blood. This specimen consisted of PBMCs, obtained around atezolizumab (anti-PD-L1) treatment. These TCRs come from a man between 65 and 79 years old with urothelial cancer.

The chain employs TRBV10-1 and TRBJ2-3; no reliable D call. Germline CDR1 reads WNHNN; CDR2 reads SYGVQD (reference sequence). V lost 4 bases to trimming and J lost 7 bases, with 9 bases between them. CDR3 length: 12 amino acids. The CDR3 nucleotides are TGCGCCAGCAGTGGTCCCGGGTATACGCAGTATTTT. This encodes CASSGPGYTQYF.

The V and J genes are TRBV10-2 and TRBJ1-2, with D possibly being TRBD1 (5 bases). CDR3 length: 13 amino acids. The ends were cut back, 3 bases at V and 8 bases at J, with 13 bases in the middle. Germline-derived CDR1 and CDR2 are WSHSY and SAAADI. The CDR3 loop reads CASSEVGAGGYTF. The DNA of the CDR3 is TGCGCCAGCAGTGAAGTAGGGGCTGGCGGCTACACCTTC.